Listed here are 19 T cell receptor beta chains from one sample, sequenced in a study of T-cell memory formation after mild COVID-19 (dated by TCRdb to the early 2020s). Libraries came from 5' RACE. Sequencer: Illumina NovaSeq 6000. TCRdb passed the public sequencing reads through fastp at Q25 and MiXCR, retaining productive beta sequences. Every entry covers one CDR3 protein and lists the most common genes and DNA from its rows. This sample is represented by 80,000 to 130,000 distinct CDR3 sequences; around 10% of them were singletons. The ten largest account for approximately 40% of the sample. What was sequenced was PBMCs or a T cell subset sorted from them (not recorded which). These receptors came from a man aged 18 to 29 who had mild COVID-19 (a few samples of this study predate the infection). The sample titles of this study are shuffled in the database, so cell type and time point are left out; the donor was told from shared clones.

V and J are TRBV5-1 and TRBJ2-7; 7 bases agree with TRBD1. The CDR3 consists of 15 residues. Per the germline V gene, CDR1 is SGHRS and CDR2 is YFSETQ. V was clipped by 4 bases and J by 1 base; unmatched bases: 8. The CDR3 is CASSHLRDRSYEQYF. The CDR3 coding sequence is TGCGCCAGCAGCCATCTCCGGGACAGATCCTACGAGCAGTACTTC.

The chain uses TRBV6-5 and TRBJ2-5; 7 nucleotides agree with TRBD1. Looked up from germline, CDR1 is MNHEY and CDR2 is SVGAGI. V was pared by 7 bases and J by 4 bases, with 12 bases of the junction left unmatched. This CDR3 spans 15 amino acids. This CDR3 is CASTSGQGDVETQYF. As DNA, the CDR3 is TGTGCCAGCACCTCGGGGCAGGGGGACGTAGAGACCCAGTACTTC.

The V call is TRBV4-3, the J call TRBJ2-1; D gene ambiguous. V shed 0 bases and J shed 9 bases, with 15 bases lying between them. In germline, CDR1 is LGHNA, CDR2 YSLEER. This CDR3 has 15 residues. The CDR3 loop reads CASSQDPRKLGEQFF. CDR3 in DNA: TGCGCCAGCAGCCAAGATCCGCGGAAACTTGGTGAGCAGTTCTTC.

Ten or more counts support this clonotype. This chain links TRBV7-9 with TRBJ2-1; no reliable D call. Germline values: CDR1 SEHNR, CDR2 FQNEAQ (reference sequence). V was cut by 7 bases and J by 0 bases, with 7 bases left in between. The CDR3 sequence is 13 residues long. The CDR3: CASTPSSYNEQFF. In nucleotides, the CDR3 is TGTGCCAGCACCCCCAGCTCCTACAATGAGCAGTTCTTC.

The chain has TRBV20-1 and TRBJ2-7; TRBD2 matches 10 bases. CDR1 is DFQATT, CDR2 SNEGSKA, per germline (reference sequence). This CDR3 comprises 16 residues. V lost 0 bases and J lost 3; bases outside the gene matches: 8. The CDR3 DNA reads TGCAGTGCTAGAGATCTCGGGACTAGCGATATCTACGAGCAGTACTTC. Protein product: CSARDLGTSDIYEQYF.

The chain employs TRBV20-1 and TRBJ2-7; 8 bases align to TRBD2. From germline, CDR1 is DFQATT and CDR2 SNEGSKA (reference sequence). This CDR3 has 14 amino acids. With 0 bases clipped from V and 4 bases from J, the junction kept 5 bases outside the gene matches. The CDR3 loop is CSAREAGAWYEQYV. For the CDR3, the DNA is TGCAGTGCTAGAGAAGCGGGGGCCTGGTACGAGCAGTACGTC.

The chain has TRBV7-2 and TRBJ2-1, with 12 nucleotides matching TRBD2. V lost 5 bases to trimming and J lost 3 bases; unmatched junction nucleotides: 14. The CDR3 consists of 19 residues. CDR1 and CDR2 (germline): SGHTA, FQGNSA. CDR3 residues: CASSTRLAGAASIYNEQFF. CDR3 DNA sequence: TGTGCCAGCAGCACCCGACTAGCGGGGGCGGCATCCATCTACAATGAGCAGTTCTTC.

This clonotype was observed a few times. The chain uses TRBV18 and TRBJ2-3; D may be TRBD1 (5 bases). CDR1 and CDR2 from the germline V gene are KGHSH and LQKENI. CDR3 length equals 15 residues. Deletions cut 2 bases from V and 2 bases from J, with 11 bases between. CDR3 DNA: TGTGCCAGCTCACCATCCGTAGGGGACACAGATACGCAGTATTTT. Its protein is CASSPSVGDTDTQYF.

J is TRBJ1-1 and V is TRBV12-3 or TRBV12-4; 8 nucleotides align to TRBD1. J was trimmed by 7 bases and V by 6 bases; bases with no gene match: 4. The CDR3 spans 12 residues. The CDR3 reads CASSTDRDEAFF. In nucleotides, the CDR3 is TGTGCCAGCAGCACGGACAGGGATGAAGCTTTCTTT.

Only a few counts were recorded for this clonotype. J is TRBJ2-7 and V is TRBV29-1, with 10 bases lining up with TRBD2. J gave up 3 bases and V 6 bases, and 5 bases lay outside the gene matches. Germline CDR1 and CDR2: SQVTM and ANQGSEA. The CDR3 totals 13 residues. CDR3 residues: CSVFTSGDYEQYF. The CDR3 DNA is TGCAGCGTCTTTACTAGCGGGGACTACGAGCAGTACTTC.

This clonotype was observed many times. The genes are TRBV4-3 and TRBJ2-2, with D tentatively TRBD1 or TRBD2 (5 bases each). Trimming removed 7 bases from V and 2 bases from J, with 17 bases in between. Germline CDR1 is LGHNA and CDR2 is YSLEER. The CDR3 consists of 16 residues. Here the CDR3 DNA reads TGCGCCAGCACCCGAGGGGCGGTGACTAACACCGGGGAGCTGTTTTTT. This translates into CASTRGAVTNTGELFF.

This clonotype has a count of ten or more. This rearrangement joins TRBV6-5 to TRBJ2-7; 8 nucleotides match TRBD1. This CDR3 spans 13 amino acids. Per the germline V gene, CDR1 is MNHEY and CDR2 is SVGAGI. After removal of 2 bases from V and 6 bases from J, the junction contained 3 bases not matched to a gene. CDR3 sequence (DNA): TGTGCCAGCAGTTACGCCGACAGGGGCGAGCAGTACTTC. It codes for CASSYADRGEQYF.

This clonotype was picked up a small number of times. V and J are TRBV2 and TRBJ2-2; no firm D call. This CDR3 comprises 10 residues. Germline V gene data show CDR1 as SNHLY and CDR2 as FYNNEI. V shed 10 bases and J shed 5 bases, with 5 bases lying between them. CDR3 residues: CATGTGELFF. CDR3 sequence (DNA): TGTGCCACCGGTACCGGGGAGCTGTTTTTT.

V gene TRBV7-8 combines with J gene TRBJ2-4, with TRBD1 matching over 9 bases. The germline V gene encodes CDR1 SGHVS and CDR2 FQNEAQ. CDR3 length: 16 amino acids. Trimming at V came to 2 bases and at J to 1 base, leaving 3 bases not matched to a gene. The CDR3 nucleotides are TGTGCCAGCAGCTTAAGGACAGGGGAGGCCAAAAACATTCAGTACTTC. Translated: CASSLRTGEAKNIQYF. Together with reference TRBV7-8 and TRBJ2-4, the CDR3 gives the full variable domain: GAGVSQSPRYKVAKRGQDVALRCDPISGHVSLFWYQQALGQGPEFLTYFQNEAQLDKSGLPSDRFFAERPEGSVSTLKIQRTQQEDSAVYLCASSLRTGEAKNIQYFGAGTRLSVL.

The V gene is TRBV28, the J gene TRBJ2-3; 8 positions match TRBD2. The CDR3 sequence is 18 residues long. Germline-derived CDR1 and CDR2 are MDHEN and SYDVKM. V was clipped by 0 bases and J by 2 bases; unmatched bases: 10. CDR3 DNA sequence: TGTGCCAGCAGTTTATGGGCGGGGGGCACAGATTCCACAGATACGCAGTATTTT. This encodes CASSLWAGGTDSTDTQYF.

This chain uses TRBV27 with TRBJ1-2; possibly TRBD1 for D (6 bases). V was clipped by 3 bases and J by 7 bases, with 15 bases between them. The CDR3 length is 14 residues. Germline V CDR1 and CDR2: MNHEY, SMNVEV (reference sequence). CDR3 DNA sequence: TGTGCCAGCAGTTTTCGACCAGGGGCCGGTGGCTACACCTTC. Encoded protein: CASSFRPGAGGYTF.

This clonotype appeared many times. The V and J genes are TRBV6-2 or TRBV6-3 and TRBJ2-7, with D possibly being TRBD2 (6 bases). CDR1 is MNHEY, CDR2 SVGEGT, per germline. This CDR3 is built from 13 residues. V was trimmed by 7 bases and J by 2 bases, leaving 12 bases between them. CDR3: CASNPGVTYEQYF. The DNA for the CDR3 is TGTGCCAGCAATCCGGGGGTTACCTACGAGCAGTACTTC.

The V and J genes are TRBV15 and TRBJ2-3; possibly TRBD2 for D (6 bases). This CDR3 is built from 17 residues. Germline lookup yields CDR1 LNHNV and CDR2 YYDKDF (reference sequence). The V end lost 1 base, the J end lost 1 base, and 15 bases lay between the germline ends. CDR3 in amino acids: CATSRGDPRGGTDTQYF. In nucleotides, the CDR3 is TGTGCCACCAGCAGAGGGGACCCTCGCGGGGGCACAGATACGCAGTATTTT.

In its sample, this clonotype was seen a few times. J is TRBJ1-1 and V is TRBV12-3 or TRBV12-4; possible D gene TRBD1, 6 bases. This CDR3 has 13 residues. Trimming shortened V by 7 bases and J by 4 bases, and 13 bases separated the two germline ends. Here the CDR3 DNA reads TGTGCCAGCATTATGAGGGGGTCCACTGAAGCTTTCTTT. Translated: CASIMRGSTEAFF.